The entry below gives a single T cell receptor (beta chain) sequence along with its context. Germline V gives CDR1 SGHNT, CDR2 YYREEE (reference sequence). The CDR3 totals 17 residues. The ends lost 3 bases at V and 0 bases at J; junction bases unmatched: 7. This record belongs to a study of blood T cell repertoires in COVID-19. Study-wide background: PBMCs, B-cell-depleted T cells, or T cells were the source of the cDNA or gDNA that made up the material.

TCRdb keeps only in-frame clones here, not all; method: immunoSEQ multiplex PCR. The repertoire includes some 45,000 clones, about 86% of them detected once, and 7.5% to 10% sits in the top ten. Material for sequencing was peripheral blood. This sequence originates from a human donor in a cohort sampled during active COVID-19. The chain uses TRBV5-4 and TRBJ2-2; TRBD2 matches at 8 bases. The CDR3 region is CASSSLISGANTGELFF. The DNA of the CDR3 is TGTGCCAGCAGCTCCCTTATTAGCGGGGCGAACACCGGGGAGCTGTTTTTT.